Shown below are 13 T cell receptor beta chains from a single sample sequenced in a study of T cell repertoires in aging, cancer and after chemotherapy. Amplification of TCR beta used genomic DNA extracted from peripheral blood. TRB rearrangements spanning V, D and J were amplified using mixed TRB-A/B primers. TCRdb itself ran the multiplex PCR reads through MiXCR, one entry per CDR3 protein. The sample lists around 5,000 distinct CDR3 sequences; about 28% were seen once. The sample comprised blood. The receptors were sampled from a human donor in good health.

This clonotype rates as medium-sized. The chain is built from TRBV5-5 and TRBJ1-4; D is ambiguous. CDR3 size: 16 residues. V dropped 1 base and J dropped 3 bases, with 13 bases sitting between them. From germline, CDR1 is SGHKS and CDR2 YYEKEE (reference sequence). The CDR3 loop reads CASSLRFTGANEKLFF. CDR3 nucleotides: TGTGCCAGCAGCTTGAGGTTTACGGGTGCTAATGAAAAACTGTTTTTT.

This chain joins TRBV4-1 and TRBJ1-3, with D possibly TRBD1 on 5 matching bases. The CDR3 is 18 amino acids. In germline, CDR1 is MGHRA, CDR2 YSYEKL. Trimming removed 0 bases at V and 4 bases at J, with 19 bases between. The DNA of the CDR3 is TGCGCCAGCAGCCAAGATTGGGGCAGGCGATCGGTAGGAAACACCATATATTTT. Amino acids: CASSQDWGRRSVGNTIYF.

This clonotype qualifies as medium-sized. V is TRBV6-5 and J is TRBJ1-3, with TRBD1 matching 7 bases. Germline CDR1 is MNHEY and CDR2 is SVGAGI. The CDR3 covers 16 residues. Trimming at V came to 5 bases and at J to 0 bases, leaving 7 bases not matched to a gene. The CDR3, as DNA: TGTGCCAGCAGTCGGGACAGATATCTCTCTGGAAACACCATATATTTT. As protein: CASSRDRYLSGNTIYF.

Note on this clonotype: Germline and junction disagree at one end, which may indicate a read error. V usage is TRBV5-6 and J usage is TRBJ1-6, with TRBD1 matching over 10 bases. The CDR3 is made up of 14 amino acids. Germline CDR1 SGHDT, CDR2 YYEEEE. The CDR3 here is CASSRGQGHSPLHF. CDR3 sequence (DNA): TGCGCCAGCAGCCGGGGACAGGGGCATTCACCCCTCCACTTT.

This clonotype was counted between two and nine times. This chain's CDR3 is CASSGGNSGHHEAFF. CDR3 nucleotide sequence: TGTGCCAGCAGTGGGGGCAACTCGGGACACCATGAAGCTTTCTTT. This chain links TRBV6-5 with TRBJ1-1; weak D call: TRBD1 (6 bases). Germline CDR1 reads MNHEY; CDR2 reads SVGAGI. V was trimmed by 5 bases and J by 7 bases, leaving 20 bases between them. The CDR3 has 15 amino acids.

This clonotype ranks as medium-sized. This chain links TRBV29-1 with TRBJ1-5; D is uncertain. The CDR3 length is 19 residues. Trimming cost V 3 bases and J 0 bases, with 24 bases left between them. Germline CDR1 and CDR2: SQVTM and ANQGSEA. CDR3: CSVEREGPEENDSNQPQHF. CDR3 DNA sequence: TGCAGCGTTGAGAGGGAAGGCCCCGAAGAGAACGATAGCAATCAGCCCCAGCATTTT.

This chain connects TRBV27 to TRBJ1-6; TRBD1 aligns across 8 bases. V was clipped by 5 bases and J by 7 bases; unmatched bases: 10. CDR1 and CDR2 (germline): MNHEY, SMNVEV (reference sequence). This CDR3 region has 16 residues. The CDR3 loop is CASSPRPGQANSPLHF. The CDR3 coding sequence is TGTGCCAGCAGTCCTAGGCCGGGACAGGCCAATTCACCCCTCCACTTT.

The rearrangement uses TRBV9 and TRBJ2-3; 11 nucleotides agree with TRBD2. The CDR3 covers 17 residues. CDR1 SGDLS and CDR2 YYNGEE come from the germline V gene. Trimming removed 0 bases from V and 2 bases from J; junction bases left unmatched: 5. CDR3 coding DNA: TGTGCCAGCAGCGTAGATCCTAGCGGGGGGATCACAGATACGCAGTATTTT. It translates to CASSVDPSGGITDTQYF.

The table lists this clonotype with a few counts. This chain uses TRBV5-6 with TRBJ1-6, with D hard to call. V dropped 2 bases and J dropped 0 bases, with 6 bases sitting between them. The V gene's germline CDR1 is SGHDT and CDR2 YYEEEE. This CDR3 is built from 15 residues. CDR3 DNA sequence: TGTGCCAGCAGCTTACGAGACTCCTATAATTCACCCCTCCACTTT. This codes for CASSLRDSYNSPLHF.

This clonotype is classed as medium-sized. V and J are TRBV6-5 and TRBJ2-7, with no clear D. V was shortened by 0 bases and J by 1 base, with 4 bases between the two germline ends. CDR3 length: 13 residues. Germline V CDR1 and CDR2: MNHEY, SVGAGI. CDR3 sequence reads: CASSYSASYEQYF. CDR3 DNA sequence: TGTGCCAGCAGTTACTCGGCATCCTACGAGCAGTACTTC.

As to this clonotype: This could be a read error, since a much larger clone is one nucleotide away. The genes are TRBV6-2 or TRBV6-3 and TRBJ2-3, with TRBD2 matching over 14 bases. The CDR3 is 16 residues long. Germline lookup yields CDR1 MNHEY and CDR2 SVGEGT. DNA of the CDR3: TGTGCCAGCAGTTCCTTGGGACTAGCGGGAGTAGATACGCGGTATTTT. As protein: CASSSLGLAGVDTRYF.

This chain uses TRBV6-4 with TRBJ2-1; D is undetermined. Trimming cost V 0 bases and J 1 base, with 10 bases left between them. The CDR3 has 16 residues. Germline assignment: CDR1 MRHNA and CDR2 SNTAGT. The CDR3 protein is CASSDSLDGSYNEQFF. CDR3 sequence (DNA): TGTGCCAGCAGTGACTCACTTGACGGGTCCTACAATGAGCAGTTCTTC.

This clonotype is medium-sized in the sample. This sequence joins TRBV27 and TRBJ1-5, with 12 nucleotides matching TRBD1. Germline trimming cut 0 bases from V and 5 bases from J; bases unmatched to any gene: 5. The CDR3 contains 17 residues. Germline V gene data show CDR1 as MNHEY and CDR2 as SMNVEV (reference sequence). CDR3 region: CASSLSGTGGWDQPQHF. The DNA for the CDR3 is TGTGCCAGCAGTTTATCGGGGACAGGGGGCTGGGATCAGCCCCAGCATTTT.